This TCR beta chain was recovered during a study of regulatory T cells in long-lasting Graves disease. Noted time point: newly diagnosed GD, antithyroid drugs for less than 3 months. The TCR library used RNA extracted from PBMCs. Patients with Graves' disease were diagnosed by American Thyroid Association guidelines. General study points: Compared with new cases, persistent Graves' patients showed reduced TCR diversity.

This clonotype was seen at least ten times. Antigen: not known. Trimming took off 1 base at V and 7 bases at J, with 7 bases between the two ends. The CDR3 has 12 residues. The germline V gene has CDR1 SNHLY and CDR2 FYNNEI. Construction of the TCR beta libraries employed iRepertoire HTBI primers in conjunction with Arm-PCR of CDR3 regions. TCRdb re-derived calls from the multiplex PCR reads in MiXCR, one entry per CDR3 protein. The profile covers about 540,000 distinct CDR3 sequences, with approximately 13% appearing a single time and roughly a tenth taken by the ten largest. This sample also belongs to another study, concerning T cells in Graves' hyperthyroidism and ophthalmopathy. That source notes: The study used the HTBI primer set for a first-round RT-PCR of the TCR CDR3. Most thyroid-expanded clonotypes above 0.001 were also found in blood.

This clonotype was sampled from a man aged 30 to 45 with Graves disease. The sequencing used peripheral blood mononuclear cells (PBMCs), collected at new diagnosis, from a patient treated with antithyroid drugs. The chain employs TRBV2 and TRBJ1-1, with no clear D. The CDR3 coding sequence is TGTGCCAGCAGTGAAGTAAGAGATGAAGCTTTCTTT. As protein: CASSEVRDEAFF.